Listed below are T cell receptor beta chains from one sample, sequenced in a study of T cells after yellow fever vaccination. Each CDR3 protein gets one entry after TCRdb re-called the 5' RACE reads with MiXCR. The data show some 600,000 distinct CDR3 sequences, roughly a sixth seen once. The material sequenced was PBMCs, taken about 5 days after the first yellow fever vaccination. The receptors here all came from a man between 18 and 29 years old who received the YFV17D yellow fever vaccine. The CDR3 runs from the conserved cysteine through the conserved F or W. A D gene is named only where the DNA matches it firmly. Clone size is not always given. Where it is, it says once, few, many or a class for expanded clones.

cdr3_nt	cdr3_aa	d_call	v_call	j_call	clone_size
TGCGCCAGCAGCTCCTCTAGCAGTCCCCGGGCAGATACGCAGTATTTT	CASSSSSSPRADTQYF	.	TRBV5-1	TRBJ2-3	.
TGTGCCATCAGGAACCAGGAAGGGTTGGGGACCCAGTACTTC	CAIRNQEGLGTQYF	.	TRBV10-3	TRBJ2-5	few
TGCAGCGTTGTGTATCGCGGGGGGGCCGATGAGCAGTTCTTC	CSVVYRGGADEQFF	TRBD2	TRBV29-1	TRBJ2-1	few
TGCGCCAGCAGCCAGACATTGTCCGGGGAGCTGTTTTTT	CASSQTLSGELFF	.	TRBV4-1	TRBJ2-2	.
TGTGCCAGCAGATCGTTCCTGAGTGAGCAGTTCTTC	CASRSFLSEQFF	.	TRBV12-3/TRBV12-4	TRBJ2-1	many
TGTGCCATCAGTGAGTCGGGGGACGTAGCTAATGAAAAACTGTTTTTT	CAISESGDVANEKLFF	.	TRBV10-3	TRBJ1-4	few
TGTGCCAGCAGCCAACAGGTCAGGCTGGGAGAGACCCAGTACTTC	CASSQQVRLGETQYF	.	TRBV7-2	TRBJ2-5	once
TGTGCCAGCAGCTATTTTGACACAGGCGTCTCTGGAAACACCATATATTTT	CASSYFDTGVSGNTIYF	.	TRBV9	TRBJ1-3	.
TGTGCCAGCAGGGATCCCCGTGCCACAAACACCGGGGAGCTGTTTTTT	CASRDPRATNTGELFF	.	TRBV2	TRBJ2-2	.
TGTGCCGCGGTCGGGTACACTGAAGCTTTCTTT	CAAVGYTEAFF	.	TRBV6-5	TRBJ1-1	.
TGTGCCAGCAGTGCGCAGGGGGGGAATGAGCAGTTCTTC	CASSAQGGNEQFF	.	TRBV6-1	TRBJ2-1	few
TGTGCCAGCAGCCAAGATGGGCTGCACTCTGGAAACACCATATATTTT	CASSQDGLHSGNTIYF	.	TRBV4-2	TRBJ1-3	.
TGTGCCAGCAGACGGACAGACTCTGGGGCCAACGTCCTGACTTTC	CASRRTDSGANVLTF	.	TRBV6-1	TRBJ2-6	.
TGTGCCATCGGAGCTAGCCTCTGGACAGGGTCGACCCGGGAGCTGTTTTTT	CAIGASLWTGSTRELFF	TRBD1	TRBV10-3	TRBJ2-2	few
TGCGCCAGCAGCTTGGCTAGCTCAAGCTCCTACAATGAGCAGTTCTTC	CASSLASSSSYNEQFF	.	TRBV5-1	TRBJ2-1	.
TGCGCCAGCAGCCAAGGCCCCTCCTGGGACAGGGGGGCAAACTATGGCTACACCTTC	CASSQGPSWDRGANYGYTF	TRBD1	TRBV4-3	TRBJ1-2	few
TGTGCCAGCAGAAGAACGAGCTCCTACAATGAGCAGTTCTTC	CASRRTSSYNEQFF	.	TRBV2	TRBJ2-1	.
TGTGCCAGCAGTACTCCACAGGGGAAGCAGCCCCAGCATTTT	CASSTPQGKQPQHF	TRBD1	TRBV6-2/TRBV6-3	TRBJ1-5	.
TGTGCCAGTAGTATAGAACTAGCGTACTCCTACAATGAGCAGTTCTTC	CASSIELAYSYNEQFF	TRBD2	TRBV19	TRBJ2-1	.
TGCGCCAGCAAGGAGGGCCCGGACTATGGCTACACCTTC	CASKEGPDYGYTF	.	TRBV5-1	TRBJ1-2	few
TGTGCCAGCAGCTTGATTGTCGGGACAGATACGCAGTATTTT	CASSLIVGTDTQYF	.	TRBV5-5	TRBJ2-3	many
TGCAGTGCTCTATATTGGGGGTCAGGGACCGGGGAGCTGTTTTTT	CSALYWGSGTGELFF	.	TRBV20-1	TRBJ2-2	.
TGTGCCAGCAGCCCGGGGGGGGGGATCTATGGCTACACCTTC	CASSPGGGIYGYTF	.	TRBV7-2	TRBJ1-2	.
TGTGCCAGCTCACCACTGGCGCCAGGAGCACTAGCCAAAAACATTCAGTACTTC	CASSPLAPGALAKNIQYF	.	TRBV18	TRBJ2-4	many
TGTGCCAGCAGTGACTATGGGCTGGGACTAGCGCAGAAGACCCAGTACTTC	CASSDYGLGLAQKTQYF	TRBD2	TRBV6-4	TRBJ2-5	.
TGTGCCAGCAGTTACTCGGTGGCAGTCACAGATACGCAGTATTTT	CASSYSVAVTDTQYF	.	TRBV6-5	TRBJ2-3	few
TGTGCCAGCAGCGTATCTACTCAGGGGGCGCCGGAAAACATTCAGTACTTC	CASSVSTQGAPENIQYF	TRBD1	TRBV2	TRBJ2-4	.
TGTGCCAGCAGCGAATCCGGGTCCGGGGGCGAAAAACTGTTTTTT	CASSESGSGGEKLFF	.	TRBV9	TRBJ1-4	.
TGTGCCAGCAGCCCCATTAGGGGGGAGAACACTGAAGCTTTCTTT	CASSPIRGENTEAFF	.	TRBV5-8	TRBJ1-1	.
TGTGCCAGCAGTACAAAAAAGGTGGGGGAAAGGACCTACAATGAGCAGTTCTTC	CASSTKKVGERTYNEQFF	.	TRBV27	TRBJ2-1	.
TGTGCTAGCAGCTTAGGGAGGACTAGCGGGGGCACAGATACGCAGTATTTT	CASSLGRTSGGTDTQYF	TRBD2	TRBV7-7	TRBJ2-3	few
TGTGCCACCAGCAGAGATGGAGTAGCGGGGGGTAATGAGCAGTTCTTC	CATSRDGVAGGNEQFF	TRBD2	TRBV15	TRBJ2-1	.
TGTGCCAGCAGCTATGGGACTAGCGGGGGGGCCTACAATGAGCAGTTCTTC	CASSYGTSGGAYNEQFF	TRBD2	TRBV7-9	TRBJ2-1	.
TGTGCCAGCAGCGCGTACGGGACAGCTGGCGAAAAACTGTTTTTT	CASSAYGTAGEKLFF	TRBD1	TRBV9	TRBJ1-4	few
TGTGCCAGCAGTTTTGGACAGCCAAATCAGCCCCAGCATTTT	CASSFGQPNQPQHF	.	TRBV12-3/TRBV12-4	TRBJ1-5	few
TGCGCCAGCAGGATCCAGGACCGCACCGGGGAGCTGTTTTTT	CASRIQDRTGELFF	.	TRBV5-1	TRBJ2-2	few
TGTGCCAGCAGTTTCCGGGACAGTATCGGGTATGGCTACACCTTC	CASSFRDSIGYGYTF	TRBD1	TRBV6-5	TRBJ1-2	few
TGTGCCATCCACGGGGGGCAGGGGATGCCCAACGTCCTGACTTTC	CAIHGGQGMPNVLTF	.	TRBV10-3	TRBJ2-6	few
TGTGCCAGCAGCTTTACAGCTGGGCCGGAAAAACTGTTTTTT	CASSFTAGPEKLFF	.	TRBV5-5	TRBJ1-4	few
TGTGCCAGCAGTCAACAGGGCCACGAGCAGTACTTC	CASSQQGHEQYF	.	TRBV6-5	TRBJ2-7	few
TGCGCCAGCAGCCTAAGCGGGGGGGCCGATTTGTTGTTCTTC	CASSLSGGADLLFF	TRBD2	TRBV4-3	TRBJ2-1	.